The next 16 T cell receptor beta chains were all read from a single sample in a study of early T cells in non-severe SARS-CoV-2 infection. TCRdb redid the calling of the 5' RACE reads with MiXCR, one entry per CDR3 protein. The sample holds about 72,000 distinct CDR3 sequences, 10% seen once. The sequencing used whole blood, collected at baseline. The receptors come from an adult who was a healthcare worker with PCR-confirmed SARS-CoV-2 infection or an uninfected control (not recorded which).

This chain joins TRBV3-1 and TRBJ1-1, with D uncertain. This CDR3 spans 12 amino acids. The V end lost 6 bases, the J end lost 7 bases, and 12 bases lay between the germline ends. Per germline, CDR1 LGHDT and CDR2 YNNKEL (reference sequence). Here the CDR3 reads CASRGTGIEAFF. Here the CDR3 DNA reads TGTGCCAGCAGGGGCACGGGAATTGAAGCTTTCTTT.

The V call is TRBV18, the J call TRBJ2-1; D is undetermined. CDR1 and CDR2 (germline): KGHSH, LQKENI. V shed 2 bases and J shed 0 bases, with 11 bases lying between them. CDR3 length equals 16 residues. CDR3 in amino acids: CASSPSSGLSYNEQFF. Written as DNA, the CDR3 is TGTGCCAGCTCACCATCTTCGGGCCTCTCCTACAATGAGCAGTTCTTC.

This rearrangement joins TRBV7-9 to TRBJ1-6; tentative D call: TRBD1 (5 bases). Germline CDR1 and CDR2: SEHNR and FQNEAQ (reference sequence). The CDR3 length is 17 residues. The germline V and J ends were trimmed by 3 bases and 6 bases, with 18 bases remaining between them. DNA for the CDR3: TGTGCCAGCAGCTTGCGGCAGGGCTCCTCTGGTAATTCACCCCTCCACTTT. As protein: CASSLRQGSSGNSPLHF.

In its sample, this clonotype was seen a few times. The V call is TRBV19, the J call TRBJ1-2; D remains unclear. V shed 4 bases and J shed 8 bases, with 11 bases lying between them. CDR1 LNHDA and CDR2 SQIVND come from the germline V gene (reference sequence). The CDR3 covers 12 residues. CDR3 loop: CASSTGRWGYTF. The CDR3 nucleotides read TGTGCCAGTAGTACCGGGCGCTGGGGCTACACCTTC.

Ten or more counts support this clonotype. V usage is TRBV9 and J usage is TRBJ1-1, with D possibly matching TRBD1 (5 bases). V dropped 4 bases and J dropped 6 bases, with 10 bases sitting between them. CDR3 size: 12 residues. Germline V gene sequence: CDR1 SGDLS, CDR2 YYNGEE. The chain's CDR3 is CASSPDNPEAFF. CDR3 nucleotides: TGTGCCAGCAGCCCGGACAACCCTGAAGCTTTCTTT.

This clonotype was counted between two and nine times. The V call is TRBV7-8, the J call TRBJ1-2; D is uncertain. With 1 base removed from V and 4 bases from J, the gap between germline ends came to 13 bases. CDR3 size: 15 residues. Germline V gene data show CDR1 as SGHVS and CDR2 as FQNEAQ. DNA for the CDR3: TGTGCCAGCAGCTTAGTGGGATCTGAGATCTATGGCTACACCTTC. It yields the protein CASSLVGSEIYGYTF.

This clonotype was seen a handful of times. The V gene is TRBV5-1, the J gene TRBJ2-5; D possibly uses TRBD1 or TRBD2 (6 bases each). The CDR3 sequence is 14 residues long. Trimming left V 2 bases short and J 2 bases short, with 10 bases between. The V gene's germline CDR1 is SGHRS and CDR2 YFSETQ. Here the CDR3 DNA reads TGCGCCAGCAGCTTCCTAGGGGGGCAAGAGACCCAGTACTTC. This sequence encodes CASSFLGGQETQYF.

This clonotype was recorded a few times. The chain is built from TRBV11-3 and TRBJ2-3; D not resolved. Germline loops: CDR1 SGHNT, CDR2 YENEEA. Trimming removed 4 bases from V and 9 bases from J, with 20 bases in between. The CDR3 has 15 residues. CDR3 amino acids: CASSSKKGPRDTQYF. DNA for the CDR3: TGTGCCAGCAGCTCCAAAAAGGGCCCGCGAGACACGCAGTATTTT.

This clonotype was detected ten times or more. The chain carries TRBV5-6 and TRBJ2-5, with D possibly being TRBD2 (6 bases). CDR1 is SGHDT and CDR2 is YYEEEE in the germline V gene. V shed 2 bases and J shed 2 bases, with 10 bases lying between them. The CDR3 loop spans 14 amino acids. CDR3 sequence: CASSFRAGQETQYF. CDR3 bases: TGTGCCAGCAGCTTTCGGGCGGGGCAAGAGACCCAGTACTTC.

This clonotype was counted a few times. V and J are TRBV3-1 and TRBJ1-1, with D possibly TRBD1 on 5 matching bases. This CDR3 comprises 13 residues. The V end was cut by 1 base, the J end by 5 bases, with 8 bases between. The germline V gene encodes CDR1 LGHDT and CDR2 YNNKEL (reference sequence). CDR3 loop: CASSQGDGTEAFF. The CDR3 region has the DNA TGTGCCAGCAGCCAAGGGGACGGTACTGAAGCTTTCTTT. Filled out from reference TRBV3-1 and TRBJ1-1, the complete variable domain reads DTAVSQTPKYLVTQMGNDKSIKCEQNLGHDTMYWYKQDSKKFLKIMFSYNNKELIINETVPNRFSPKSPDKAHLNLHINSLELGDSAVYFCASSQGDGTEAFFGQGTRLTVV.

This clonotype was recorded at least ten times. The V gene is TRBV7-2, the J gene TRBJ2-2, with TRBD2 identical over 10 bases. Per germline, CDR1 SGHTA and CDR2 FQGNSA. The V and J ends lost 1 base and 7 bases, in that order; junction bases with no gene match: 6. The CDR3 extends over 16 amino acids. The CDR3 region is CASSLGQRGGLGELFF. CDR3 nucleotide sequence: TGTGCCAGCAGCTTAGGCCAGCGGGGGGGCCTCGGGGAGCTGTTTTTT. The entire variable domain, with the rest obtained from reference TRBV7-2 and TRBJ2-2, is as follows: GAGVSQSPSNKVTEKGKDVELRCDPISGHTALYWYRQSLGQGLEFLIYFQGNSAPDKSGLPSDRFSAERTGGSVSTLTIQRTQQEDSAVYLCASSLGQRGGLGELFFGEGSRLTVL.

The gene calls are TRBV7-6 and TRBJ1-1; 7 positions match TRBD1. The CDR3 is 14 residues long. The J segment lost 4 bases and the V segment lost 6 bases, leaving 8 bases of the junction unmatched. Per the germline V gene, CDR1 is SGHVS and CDR2 is FNYEAQ. The CDR3 loop reads CASSSPGDSTEAFF. The DNA for the CDR3 is TGTGCCAGCAGTTCTCCCGGGGACAGCACTGAAGCTTTCTTT. Full variable domain (remainder filled in from reference TRBV7-6 and TRBJ1-1): GAGVSQSPRYKVTKRGQDVALRCDPISGHVSLYWYRQALGQGPEFLTYFNYEAQQDKSGLPNDRFSAERPEGSISTLTIQRTEQRDSAMYRCASSSPGDSTEAFFGQGTRLTVV.

This clonotype showed up many times. The J gene is TRBJ2-7, the V gene TRBV27; D perhaps matches TRBD1 (6 bases). This CDR3 is 16 amino acids long. Germline V gives CDR1 MNHEY, CDR2 SMNVEV (reference sequence). V lost 2 bases and J 2 bases, leaving 16 bases between the germline ends. CDR3: CASSLKGPEGAYEQYF. In nucleotides, the CDR3 is TGTGCCAGCAGTTTAAAGGGTCCCGAGGGGGCCTACGAGCAGTACTTC.

This clonotype was counted at least ten times. The chain couples TRBV7-3 to TRBJ2-6; D remains unclear. The V and J ends lost 5 bases and 1 base respectively, with 9 bases between them. The CDR3 sequence is 15 residues long. Per the germline V gene, CDR1 is SGHTA and CDR2 is FQGTGA. The CDR3 loop is CASSPAWSGANVLTF. CDR3 DNA sequence: TGTGCCAGCAGCCCCGCATGGTCTGGGGCCAACGTCCTGACTTTC.

About this clonotype: Relative to the germline gene, one junction end is altered; a read error may explain this. The V and J genes are TRBV5-1 and TRBJ2-2, with D unresolved. CDR1 and CDR2 (germline): SGHRS, YFSETQ. The CDR3 contains 13 residues. CDR3 in amino acids: CANSLGYTGELFF. The CDR3, as DNA: TGCGCCAACAGCTTGGGGTACACCGGGGAGCTGTTTTTT.

Concerning this clonotype: This may be a read error, as it is one base from a much larger clone. The chain links TRBV5-1 to TRBJ2-3; 8 bases are a match to TRBD2. This CDR3 is built from 17 residues. Germline V CDR1 and CDR2: SGHRS, YFSETQ. The V and J ends lost 7 bases and 4 bases, in that order; junction bases with no gene match: 17. This CDR3 is CASRHRGGELSADTQYF. In DNA, the CDR3 is TGCGCCAGCCGTCATCGGGGGGGCGAACTGAGCGCAGATACGCAGTATTTT.